This TCR beta chain appears in the sequencing data of a study of response to subunit inactivated influenza vaccine. Notes on the study in general: The authors suggested that every seasonal influenza vaccination recruits few new T cells.

In the case of this clonotype: Its antigen remains unidentified.

TCRdb reanalysed the RT-PCR reads using MiXCR and keeps one entry per CDR3 protein. The sample shows more than 450,000 distinct CDR3 sequences, 11% of them seen only once. The CDR3 totals 17 residues. Germline V CDR1 and CDR2: LGHDT, YNNKEL (reference sequence). Germline trimming cut 1 base from V and 3 bases from J; bases unmatched to any gene: 5. These data were likewise used in another study, on T cells expressing NK-cell markers. That work adds: 5'RACE template switching built TCR beta cDNA with unique molecular identifiers. Dominant NKG2C+ clonotype frequencies of roughly 1.0-8% of CD8+ T cells were measured in over five donors. Leadership of the CD3+CD56-NKG2C+ fraction also belonged to these clonotypes in a few donors.

The chain couples TRBV3-1 to TRBJ2-1; TRBD2 matches 11 bases. The sequence derives from a man aged 50 or older who received an inactivated influenza vaccine. The source material was PBMCs from blood, sampled on the day of vaccination. CDR3 sequence reads: CASSQGASGGNYNEQFF. The CDR3 DNA sequence: TGTGCCAGCAGCCAAGGGGCTAGCGGGGGGAACTACAATGAGCAGTTCTTC.